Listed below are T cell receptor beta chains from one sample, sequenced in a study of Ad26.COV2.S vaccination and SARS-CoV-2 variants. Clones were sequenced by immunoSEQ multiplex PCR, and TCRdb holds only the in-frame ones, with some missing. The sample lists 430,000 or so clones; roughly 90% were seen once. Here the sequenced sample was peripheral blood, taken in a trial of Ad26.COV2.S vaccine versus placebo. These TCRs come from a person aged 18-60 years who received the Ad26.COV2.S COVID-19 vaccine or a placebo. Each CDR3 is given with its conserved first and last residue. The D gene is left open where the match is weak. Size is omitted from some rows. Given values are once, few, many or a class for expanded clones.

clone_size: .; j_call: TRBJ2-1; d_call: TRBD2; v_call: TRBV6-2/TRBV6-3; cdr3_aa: CASSRRTSGEDNEQFF; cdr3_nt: TGTGCCAGCAGTCGACGGACTAGCGGGGAGGACAATGAGCAGTTCTTC
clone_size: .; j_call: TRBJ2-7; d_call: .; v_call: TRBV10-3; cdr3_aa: CAISAGNYEQYF; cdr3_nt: TGTGCCATCAGTGCAGGAAACTACGAGCAGTACTTC
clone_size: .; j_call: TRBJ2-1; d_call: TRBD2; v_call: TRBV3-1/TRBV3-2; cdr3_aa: CASSQDEREDAYNEQFF; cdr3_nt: TGTGCCAGCAGCCAAGATGAGCGGGAGGATGCCTACAATGAGCAGTTCTTC
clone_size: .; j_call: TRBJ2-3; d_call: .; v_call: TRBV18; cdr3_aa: CASSRNDFTDTQYF; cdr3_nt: TGTGCCAGCTCTAGGAACGACTTCACAGATACGCAGTATTTT
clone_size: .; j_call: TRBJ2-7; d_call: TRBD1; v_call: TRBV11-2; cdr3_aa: CASSHNSGGFYEQYF; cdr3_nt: TGTGCCAGCAGCCACAACTCAGGGGGCTTTTACGAGCAGTACTTC
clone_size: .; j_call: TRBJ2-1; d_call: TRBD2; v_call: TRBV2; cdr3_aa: CASSQLAGGREAGYNEQFF; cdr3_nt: TGTGCCAGCAGTCAACTAGCGGGAGGGCGGGAAGCGGGATACAATGAGCAGTTCTTC
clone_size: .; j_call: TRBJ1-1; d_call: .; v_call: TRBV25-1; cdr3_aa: CASSEWWGEAFF; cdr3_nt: TGTGCCAGCAGTGAATGGTGGGGGGAAGCTTTCTTT
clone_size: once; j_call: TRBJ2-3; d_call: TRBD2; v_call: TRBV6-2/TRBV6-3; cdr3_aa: CASSNSGGADTQYF; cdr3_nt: TGTGCCAGCAGTAATAGCGGGGGCGCAGATACGCAGTATTTT
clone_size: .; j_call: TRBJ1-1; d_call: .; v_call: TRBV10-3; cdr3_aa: CAISPVSGNTEAFF; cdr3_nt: TGTGCCATCAGCCCCGTTAGCGGAAACACTGAAGCTTTCTTT
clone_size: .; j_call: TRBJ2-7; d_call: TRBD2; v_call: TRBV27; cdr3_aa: CASSSPVSGKGSYEQYF; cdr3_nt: TGTGCCAGCAGTTCCCCGGTAAGCGGGAAAGGCTCCTACGAGCAGTACTTC
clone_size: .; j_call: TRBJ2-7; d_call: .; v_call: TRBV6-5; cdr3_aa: CASSRDAPYEQYF; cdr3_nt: TGTGCCAGCAGCCGGGACGCACCCTACGAGCAGTACTTC
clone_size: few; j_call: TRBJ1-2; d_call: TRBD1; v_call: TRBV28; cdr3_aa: CASSPGTGFNYGYTF; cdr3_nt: TGTGCCAGCAGTCCGGGGACAGGGTTTAACTATGGCTACACCTTC
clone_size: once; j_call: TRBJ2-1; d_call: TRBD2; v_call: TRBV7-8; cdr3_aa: CASSLRAGTTNEQFF; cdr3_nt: TGTGCCAGCAGCCTCCGAGCCGGGACTACAAATGAGCAGTTCTTC
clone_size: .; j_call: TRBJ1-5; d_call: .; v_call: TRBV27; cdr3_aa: CASSSTGYSNQPQHF; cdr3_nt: TGTGCCAGCAGTTCGACAGGTTATAGCAATCAGCCCCAGCATTTT
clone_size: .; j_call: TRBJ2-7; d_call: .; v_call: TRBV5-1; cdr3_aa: CASSSQGSEQYF; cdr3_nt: TGCGCCAGCAGCTCACAGGGATCCGAGCAGTACTTC
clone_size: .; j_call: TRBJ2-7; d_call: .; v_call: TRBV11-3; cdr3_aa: CASSYFGGGEQYF; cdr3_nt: TGTGCCAGCAGCTATTTCGGGGGAGGCGAGCAGTACTTC
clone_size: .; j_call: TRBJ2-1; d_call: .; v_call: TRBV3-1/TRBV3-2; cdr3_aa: CASSQGAGSYNEQFF; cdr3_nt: TGTGCCAGCAGCCAAGGAGCCGGTTCCTACAATGAGCAGTTCTTC
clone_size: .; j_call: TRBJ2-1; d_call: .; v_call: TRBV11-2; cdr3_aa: CASSPSLSSYNEQFF; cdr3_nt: TGTGCCAGCAGCCCGTCCCTGAGCTCCTACAATGAGCAGTTCTTC
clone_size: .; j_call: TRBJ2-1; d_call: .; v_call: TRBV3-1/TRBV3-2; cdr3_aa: CASSQDGNIYNEQFF; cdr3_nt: TGTGCCAGCAGCCAAGATGGGAATATCTACAATGAGCAGTTCTTC
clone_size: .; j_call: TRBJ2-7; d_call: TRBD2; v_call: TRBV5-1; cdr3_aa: CASSFISGIGEQYF; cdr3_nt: TGCGCCAGCAGCTTTATCAGCGGGATCGGCGAGCAGTACTTC
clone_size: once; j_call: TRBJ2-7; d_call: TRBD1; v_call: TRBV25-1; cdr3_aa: CASSEILGQEIEQYF; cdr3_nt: TGTGCCAGCAGTGAGATTTTGGGACAGGAGATTGAGCAGTACTTC
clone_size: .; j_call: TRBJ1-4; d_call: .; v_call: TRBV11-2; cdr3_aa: CASSLGEKLFF; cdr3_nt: TGTGCCAGCAGCTTAGGTGAAAAACTGTTTTTT
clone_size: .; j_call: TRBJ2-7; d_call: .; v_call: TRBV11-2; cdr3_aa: CASSLVGDGYEQYF; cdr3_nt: TGTGCCAGCAGCTTAGTTGGGGACGGATACGAGCAGTACTTC
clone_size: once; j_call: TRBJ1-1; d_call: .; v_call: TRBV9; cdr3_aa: CASSVGRFGGTEAFF; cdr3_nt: TGTGCCAGCAGCGTAGGTCGCTTTGGTGGCACTGAAGCTTTCTTT
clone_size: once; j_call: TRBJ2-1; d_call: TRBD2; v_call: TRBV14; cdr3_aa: CASSQDVGLAGGSYNEQFF; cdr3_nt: TGTGCCAGCAGCCAAGATGTGGGACTAGCGGGAGGAAGTTACAATGAGCAGTTCTTC
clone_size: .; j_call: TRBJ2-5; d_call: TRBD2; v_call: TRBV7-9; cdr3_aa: CASSSLPLAGGIQETQYF; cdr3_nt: TGTGCCAGCAGCTCTCTTCCCCTAGCGGGAGGGATCCAAGAGACCCAGTACTTC
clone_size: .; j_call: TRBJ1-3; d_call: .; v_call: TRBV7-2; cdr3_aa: CASSLETVFGNTIYF; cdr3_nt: TGTGCCAGCAGCTTAGAGACGGTCTTTGGAAACACCATATATTTT
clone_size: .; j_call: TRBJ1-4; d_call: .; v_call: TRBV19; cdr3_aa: CASSMQDEKLFF; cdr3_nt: TGTGCCAGTAGTATGCAGGATGAAAAACTGTTTTTT
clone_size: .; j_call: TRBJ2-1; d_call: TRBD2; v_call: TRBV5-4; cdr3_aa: CASSLAGGPGNEQFF; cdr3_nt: TGTGCCAGCAGCTTGGCGGGAGGGCCGGGGAATGAGCAGTTCTTC
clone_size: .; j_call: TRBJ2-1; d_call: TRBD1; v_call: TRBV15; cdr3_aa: CATSRGQGENEQFF; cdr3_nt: TGTGCCACCAGCAGGGGACAGGGAGAGAATGAGCAGTTCTTC
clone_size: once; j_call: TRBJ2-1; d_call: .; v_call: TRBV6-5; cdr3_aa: CASSFKGEEDNEQFF; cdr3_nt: TGTGCCAGCAGTTTTAAGGGGGAGGAAGACAATGAGCAGTTCTTC
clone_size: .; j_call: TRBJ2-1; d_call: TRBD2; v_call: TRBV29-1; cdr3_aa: CSAPGGSLDEQFF; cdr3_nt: TGCAGCGCTCCTGGCGGGAGTTTGGATGAGCAGTTCTTC
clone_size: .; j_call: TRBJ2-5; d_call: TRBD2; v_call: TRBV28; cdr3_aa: CASIGLSGTLYKETQYF; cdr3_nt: TGTGCCAGCATAGGTCTTAGCGGGACCCTCTACAAAGAGACCCAGTACTTC
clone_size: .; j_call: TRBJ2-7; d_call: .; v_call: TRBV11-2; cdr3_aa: CASSLTARGGEQYF; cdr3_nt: TGTGCCAGCAGCCTGACAGCCCGGGGAGGCGAGCAGTACTTC